This entry concerns a single T cell receptor beta chain. Its antigen remains unidentified. The germline V gene encodes CDR1 MDHEN and CDR2 SYDVKM. V shed 6 bases and J shed 3 bases, with 18 bases lying between them. The CDR3 has 15 amino acids. These data belong to a study of cytomegalovirus exposure and HLA in healthy donors. General observations from the study: Researchers catalogued about 150 TCR beta chains as cytomegalovirus-associated.

It was with 60 Vbeta and 13 Jbeta primers that the PCR ran. The assay was immunoSEQ multiplex PCR, and TCRdb's table has in-frame clones only and misses some. The data show about 130,000 clones, with around 83% seen just once and under 7.5% held by the top ten. The chain employs TRBV28 and TRBJ2-7; weak D call: TRBD2 (5 bases). This receptor was obtained from a woman in her 30s in good health and CMV-seropositive. Sequencing was performed on PBMCs. CDR3 sequence (DNA): TGTGCCAGCAGAACCCCTCGGGGAGCACACTACGAGCAGTACTTC. This sequence encodes CASRTPRGAHYEQYF.